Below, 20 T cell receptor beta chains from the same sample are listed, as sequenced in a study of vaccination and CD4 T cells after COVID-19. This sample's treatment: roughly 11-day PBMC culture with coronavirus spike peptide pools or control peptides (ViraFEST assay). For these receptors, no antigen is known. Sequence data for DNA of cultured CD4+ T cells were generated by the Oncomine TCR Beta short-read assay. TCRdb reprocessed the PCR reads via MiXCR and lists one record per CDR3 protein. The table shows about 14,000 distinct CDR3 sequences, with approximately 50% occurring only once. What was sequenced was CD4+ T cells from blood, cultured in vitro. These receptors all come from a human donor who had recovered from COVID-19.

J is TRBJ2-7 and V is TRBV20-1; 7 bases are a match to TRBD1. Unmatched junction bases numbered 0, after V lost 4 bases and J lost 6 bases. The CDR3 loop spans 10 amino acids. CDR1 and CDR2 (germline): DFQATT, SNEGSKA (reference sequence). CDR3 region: CSATGGEQYF. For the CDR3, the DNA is TGCAGTGCTACAGGGGGCGAGCAGTACTTC.

CDR3 loop: CSARAPSASEQYF. The CDR3 region has the DNA TGCAGTGCTAGAGCCCCTAGCGCCTCCGAGCAGTACTTC. The rearrangement links TRBV20-1 to TRBJ2-7, with D perhaps matching TRBD2 (6 bases). Germline values: CDR1 DFQATT, CDR2 SNEGSKA (reference sequence). Trimming removed 1 base from V and 6 bases from J, with 13 bases in between. The CDR3 sequence is 13 residues long.

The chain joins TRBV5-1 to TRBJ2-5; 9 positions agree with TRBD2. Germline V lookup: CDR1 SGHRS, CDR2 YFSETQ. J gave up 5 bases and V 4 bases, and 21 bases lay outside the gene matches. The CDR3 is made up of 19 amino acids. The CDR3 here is CASSRGTPNVAGALETQYF. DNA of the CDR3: TGCGCCAGCAGCCGAGGGACTCCGAATGTAGCGGGAGCTTTGGAGACCCAGTACTTC.

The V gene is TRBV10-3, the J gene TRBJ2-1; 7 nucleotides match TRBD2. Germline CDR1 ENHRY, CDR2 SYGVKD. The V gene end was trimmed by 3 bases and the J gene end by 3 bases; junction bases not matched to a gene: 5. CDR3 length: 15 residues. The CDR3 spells CAISDGGSSYNEQFF. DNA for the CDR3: TGTGCCATCAGTGACGGCGGGAGTAGCTACAATGAGCAGTTCTTC.

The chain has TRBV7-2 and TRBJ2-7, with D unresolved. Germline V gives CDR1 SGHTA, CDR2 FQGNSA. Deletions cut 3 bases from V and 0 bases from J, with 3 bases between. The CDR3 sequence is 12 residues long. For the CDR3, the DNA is TGTGCCAGCAGCTTTAGCTCCTACGAGCAGTACTTC. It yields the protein CASSFSSYEQYF.

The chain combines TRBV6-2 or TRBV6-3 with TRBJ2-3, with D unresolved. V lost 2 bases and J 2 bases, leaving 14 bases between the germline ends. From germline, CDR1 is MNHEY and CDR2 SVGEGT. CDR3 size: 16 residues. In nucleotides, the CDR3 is TGTGCCAGCAGTTACGTGTCGGGTATCCCCACAGATACGCAGTATTTT. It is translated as CASSYVSGIPTDTQYF.

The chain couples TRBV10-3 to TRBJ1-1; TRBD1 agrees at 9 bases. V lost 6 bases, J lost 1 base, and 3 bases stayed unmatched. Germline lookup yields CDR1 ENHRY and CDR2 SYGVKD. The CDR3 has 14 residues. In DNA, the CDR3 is TGTGCCATCAGCGCGGACAGGGGGAACACTGAAGCTTTCTTT. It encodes CAISADRGNTEAFF.

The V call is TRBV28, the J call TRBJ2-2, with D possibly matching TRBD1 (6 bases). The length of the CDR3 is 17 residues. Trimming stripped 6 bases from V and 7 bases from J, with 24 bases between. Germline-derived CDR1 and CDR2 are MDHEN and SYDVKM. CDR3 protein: CASRFPWGRGSHGELFF. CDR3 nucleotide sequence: TGTGCCAGCAGATTCCCCTGGGGCAGGGGTAGTCACGGGGAGCTGTTTTTT.

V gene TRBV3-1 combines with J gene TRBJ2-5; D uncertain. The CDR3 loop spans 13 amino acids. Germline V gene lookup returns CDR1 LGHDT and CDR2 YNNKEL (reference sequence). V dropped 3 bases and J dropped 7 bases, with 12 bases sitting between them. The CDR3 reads CASSQATTSTQYF. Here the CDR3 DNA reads TGTGCCAGCAGCCAGGCAACTACCTCGACCCAGTACTTC.

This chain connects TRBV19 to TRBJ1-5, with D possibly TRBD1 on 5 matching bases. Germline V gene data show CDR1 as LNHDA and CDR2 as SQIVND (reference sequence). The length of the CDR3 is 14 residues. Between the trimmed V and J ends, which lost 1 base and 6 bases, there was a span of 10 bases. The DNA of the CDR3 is TGTGCCAGTAGTATAGGGGGGGTGGGTCAGCCCCAGCATTTT. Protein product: CASSIGGVGQPQHF.

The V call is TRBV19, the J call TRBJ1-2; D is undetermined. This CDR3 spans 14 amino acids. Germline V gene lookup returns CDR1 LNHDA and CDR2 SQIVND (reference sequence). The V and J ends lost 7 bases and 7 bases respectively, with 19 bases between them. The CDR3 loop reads CASKSGGDGSGYTF. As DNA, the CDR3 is TGTGCCAGTAAGTCGGGAGGAGATGGGTCTGGCTACACCTTC.

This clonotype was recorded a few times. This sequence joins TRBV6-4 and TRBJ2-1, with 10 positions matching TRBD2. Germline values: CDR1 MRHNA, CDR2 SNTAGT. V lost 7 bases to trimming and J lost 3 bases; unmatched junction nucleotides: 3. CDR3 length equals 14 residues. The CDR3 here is CASTRTSGYNEQFF. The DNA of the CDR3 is TGTGCCAGCACCAGGACTAGCGGCTACAATGAGCAGTTCTTC.

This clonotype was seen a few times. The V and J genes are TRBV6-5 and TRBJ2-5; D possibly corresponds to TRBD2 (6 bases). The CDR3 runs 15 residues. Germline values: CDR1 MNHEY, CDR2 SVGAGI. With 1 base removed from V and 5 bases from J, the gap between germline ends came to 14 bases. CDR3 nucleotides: TGTGCCAGCAGTTACTTGCGGGAACGTAAGGAGACCCAGTACTTC. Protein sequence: CASSYLRERKETQYF.

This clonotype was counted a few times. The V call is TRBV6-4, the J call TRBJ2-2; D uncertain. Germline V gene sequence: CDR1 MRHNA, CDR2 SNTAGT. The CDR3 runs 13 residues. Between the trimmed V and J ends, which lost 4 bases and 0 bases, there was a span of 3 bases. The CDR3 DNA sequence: TGTGCCAGCAGTGCCGCGAACACCGGGGAGCTGTTTTTT. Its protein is CASSAANTGELFF.

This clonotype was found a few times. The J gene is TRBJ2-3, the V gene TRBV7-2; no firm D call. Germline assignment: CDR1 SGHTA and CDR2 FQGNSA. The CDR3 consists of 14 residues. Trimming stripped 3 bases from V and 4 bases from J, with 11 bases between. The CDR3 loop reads CASSLRSGADTQYF. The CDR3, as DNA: TGTGCCAGCAGCTTGAGGTCAGGCGCAGATACGCAGTATTTT.

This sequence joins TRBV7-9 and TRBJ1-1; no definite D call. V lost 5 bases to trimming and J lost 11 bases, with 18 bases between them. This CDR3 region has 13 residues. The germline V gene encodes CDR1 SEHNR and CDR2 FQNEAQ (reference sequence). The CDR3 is CASSPVGWAGAFF. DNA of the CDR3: TGTGCCAGCAGCCCAGTTGGATGGGCGGGGGCTTTCTTT.

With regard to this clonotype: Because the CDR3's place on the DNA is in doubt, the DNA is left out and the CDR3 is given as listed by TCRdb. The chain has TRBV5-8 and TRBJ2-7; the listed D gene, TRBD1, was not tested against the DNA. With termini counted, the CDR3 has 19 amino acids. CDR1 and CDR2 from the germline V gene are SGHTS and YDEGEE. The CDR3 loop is CASSFYICSVRRDPAQQYF.

The CDR3 nucleotides read TGTGCCAGCAGTCTTACAGGGACAGATACGCAGTATTTT. This sequence encodes CASSLTGTDTQYF. The chain couples TRBV6-1 to TRBJ2-3; D is perhaps TRBD1 (6 bases). The germline CDR1 and CDR2 sequences are MNHNS and SASEGT. V was cut by 5 bases and J by 3 bases, with 9 bases left in between. The CDR3 spans 13 residues.

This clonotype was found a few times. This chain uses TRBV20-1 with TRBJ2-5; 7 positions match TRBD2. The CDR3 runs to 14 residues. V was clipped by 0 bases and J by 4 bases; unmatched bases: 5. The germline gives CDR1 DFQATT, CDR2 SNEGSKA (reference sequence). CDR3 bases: TGCAGTGCTAGAGATCCTAGCGGACGAGAGACCCAGTACTTC. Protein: CSARDPSGRETQYF.

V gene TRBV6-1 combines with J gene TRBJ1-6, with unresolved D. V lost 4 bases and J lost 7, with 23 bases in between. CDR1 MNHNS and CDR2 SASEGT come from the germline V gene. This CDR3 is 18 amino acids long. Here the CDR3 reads CASSALQPRPRPNSPLHF. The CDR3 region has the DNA TGTGCCAGCAGTGCACTTCAGCCCCGACCCCGGCCCAATTCACCCCTCCACTTT.